The 24 T cell receptor beta chains reported below all come from one sample, sequenced in a study of blood T cell repertoires in COVID-19. The table came from immunoSEQ multiplex PCR; TCRdb's copy has only in-frame clones and leaves some out. The table has 87,000 or so clones, about 88% seen once. Sequencing was carried out using peripheral blood. The receptors were sampled from a man aged 40-50 years with acute or convalescent COVID-19.

This clone was recorded once. V is TRBV2 and J is TRBJ1-1; 7 bases line up with TRBD1. CDR1 is SNHLY and CDR2 is FYNNEI in the germline V gene. The CDR3 spans 11 residues. V shed 10 bases and J 12 bases; nucleotides not matched to a gene: 11. The CDR3 region has the DNA TGTGCCACGGGGACAGCCCTTGAGACTTTCTTT. Protein sequence: CATGTALETFF.

V and J are TRBV25-1 and TRBJ2-7; D perhaps matches TRBD2 (5 bases). The CDR3 length is 15 residues. Germline V lookup: CDR1 MGHDK, CDR2 SYGVNS. V lost 5 bases and J 0 bases, leaving 14 bases between the germline ends. CDR3: CASSSRAESSYEQYF. CDR3 DNA sequence: TGTGCCAGCAGTTCCCGAGCGGAGAGCTCCTACGAGCAGTACTTC.

This sequence joins TRBV25-1 and TRBJ1-6; 10 bases map to TRBD1. The CDR3 is made up of 15 amino acids. The J segment lost 11 bases and the V segment lost 3 bases, leaving 7 bases of the junction unmatched. Per germline, CDR1 MGHDK and CDR2 SYGVNS. DNA of the CDR3: TGTGCCAGCAGTGATTGGGGGGGACAGGGGACACCCCTCCACTTT. Protein: CASSDWGGQGTPLHF.

As DNA, the CDR3 is TGTGCCAGCAGAGCCGGGACAGGGATCTACAATGAGCAGTTCTTC. It codes for CASRAGTGIYNEQFF. The V and J genes are TRBV2 and TRBJ2-1, with 9 bases matching TRBD1. This CDR3 comprises 15 residues. Trimming took 6 bases from V and 3 from J; bases not matched to a gene: 6. Germline V gene sequence: CDR1 SNHLY, CDR2 FYNNEI. Combining the CDR3 with reference TRBV2 and TRBJ2-1 gives the whole variable domain EPEVTQTPSHQVTQMGQEVILRCVPISNHLYFYWYRQILGQKVEFLVSFYNNEISEKSEIFDDQFSVERPDGSNFTLKIRSTKLEDSAMYFCASRAGTGIYNEQFFGPGTRLTVL.

DNA for the CDR3: TGTGCCAGCAGTTACCCTCAGGGGACTAGCGGGGGAGAGCAGTTCTTC. As protein: CASSYPQGTSGGEQFF. The rearrangement links TRBV6-2 or TRBV6-3 to TRBJ2-1, with 14 nucleotides matching TRBD2. The CDR3 spans 16 residues. The J segment lost 10 bases and the V segment lost 2 bases, leaving 7 bases of the junction unmatched. The V gene's germline CDR1 is MNHEY and CDR2 SVGEGT.

The chain employs TRBV7-2 and TRBJ2-5; D is perhaps TRBD1 (5 bases). CDR3 length: 14 residues. CDR1 is SGHTA and CDR2 is FQGNSA in the germline V gene. Trimming cost V 4 bases and J 4 bases, with 13 bases left between them. For the CDR3, the DNA is TGTGCCAGCAGCTCGTCCAGGGTCCGAGAGACCCAGTACTTC. Its protein is CASSSSRVRETQYF. The entire variable domain, with the rest obtained from reference TRBV7-2 and TRBJ2-5, is as follows: GAGVSQSPSNKVTEKGKDVELRCDPISGHTALYWYRQSLGQGLEFLIYFQGNSAPDKSGLPSDRFSAERTGGSVSTLTIQRTQQEDSAVYLCASSSSRVRETQYFGPGTRLLVL.

This chain joins TRBV6-5 and TRBJ1-3; possible D gene TRBD1, 6 bases. V gave up 6 bases and J gave up 2 bases, with 8 bases separating them. The V gene's germline CDR1 is MNHEY and CDR2 SVGAGI. CDR3 size: 13 residues. As DNA, the CDR3 is TGTGCCAGCAGAGGGGGAACTGGAAACACCATATATTTT. Its protein product is CASRGGTGNTIYF.

This clone showed up just once. The CDR3 reads CASSFRAEAFF. CDR3 sequence (DNA): TGTGCCAGCAGCTTCAGGGCTGAAGCTTTCTTT. The rearrangement joins TRBV5-6 to TRBJ1-1; D is perhaps TRBD1 (5 bases). The CDR3 sequence is 11 residues long. CDR1 is SGHDT and CDR2 is YYEEEE in the germline V gene. The V end lost 2 bases, the J end lost 6 bases, and 5 bases lay between the germline ends.

CDR3 nucleotide sequence: TGTGCCAGCAGCGCCGCCGGGACAGGGGGAATGGTGAACACTGAAGCTTTCTTT. Protein: CASSAAGTGGMVNTEAFF. The chain employs TRBV3-1 (or the pseudogene TRBV3-2) and TRBJ1-1, with 11 nucleotides matching TRBD1. Looked up from germline, CDR1 is LGHDT and CDR2 is YNNKEL (reference sequence). The CDR3 has 18 residues. V was clipped by 5 bases and J by 0 bases; unmatched bases: 11.

The J gene is TRBJ1-5, the V gene TRBV19, with 7 bases aligning to TRBD1. The V gene end was trimmed by 3 bases and the J gene end by 8 bases; junction bases not matched to a gene: 13. Germline V gene lookup returns CDR1 LNHDA and CDR2 SQIVND (reference sequence). CDR3 length: 16 residues. The CDR3: CASSIWERGGLEPQHF. The CDR3 nucleotides read TGTGCCAGTAGTATTTGGGAACGAGGGGGCCTGGAGCCCCAGCATTTT. The variable domain in full, completed from reference TRBV19 and TRBJ1-5, reads DGGITQSPKYLFRKEGQNVTLSCEQNLNHDAMYWYRQDPGQGLRLIYYSQIVNDFQKGDIAEGYSVSREKKESFPLTVTSAQKNPTAFYLCASSIWERGGLEPQHFGDGTRLSIL.

With regard to this clone: Germline is not matched at one junction end, which may reflect a read error. The chain joins TRBV12-3 or TRBV12-4 to TRBJ1-2; D might be TRBD1 (5 bases). This CDR3 is 13 amino acids long. CDR3 loop: CASSGRVNYGYTF. The CDR3 DNA reads TGTGCCAGCAGTGGCAGGGTTAACTATGGTTACACCTTC.

The chain couples TRBV11-2 to TRBJ2-7, with D tentatively TRBD2 (6 bases). The CDR3 totals 15 residues. Germline V gene lookup returns CDR1 SGHAT and CDR2 FQNNGV. V was clipped by 2 bases and J by 7 bases, with 18 bases between them. The CDR3, as DNA: TGTGCCAGCAGCTTATTTTGGCGGGGAGACGGGGAGCAGTACTTC. Translation gives CASSLFWRGDGEQYF.

The chain is built from TRBV20-1 and TRBJ1-1; maybe TRBD1 (5 bases). The V end lost 7 bases, the J end lost 10 bases, and 7 bases lay between the germline ends. The CDR3 runs 8 residues. Germline V CDR1 and CDR2: DFQATT, SNEGSKA (reference sequence). The CDR3 is CSVGGAFF. CDR3 DNA sequence: TGCAGTGTCGGGGGAGCTTTCTTT.

This clone was counted only a few times. This chain uses TRBV11-1 with TRBJ2-7; weak D call: TRBD2 (6 bases). Trimming removed 2 bases at V and 6 bases at J, with 17 bases between. The CDR3 consists of 15 residues. Germline CDR1 reads SGHAT; CDR2 reads FQDESV (reference sequence). The CDR3 reads CASSLRGGEGSEQYF. CDR3 in DNA: TGTGCCAGCAGCTTACGGGGCGGGGAAGGTTCCGAGCAGTACTTC.

This clone came up a few times. The V and J genes are TRBV6-1 and TRBJ1-1; D is ambiguous. Germline values: CDR1 MNHNS, CDR2 SASEGT. Trimming removed 3 bases at V and 4 bases at J, with 9 bases between. This CDR3 comprises 13 residues. CDR3 DNA: TGTGCCAGCAGTGACAACGTACTCACTGAAGCTTTCTTT. Translated: CASSDNVLTEAFF.

In this sample, this clone turned up once. The CDR3 coding sequence is TGTGCCAGCAGTTTAACAGGGGGTGAGAACACCGGGGAGCTGTTTTTT. Protein product: CASSLTGGENTGELFF. The chain is built from TRBV7-9 and TRBJ2-2; 8 bases match TRBD1. V gave up 6 bases and J gave up 1 base; unmatched junction bases: 7. This CDR3 has 16 residues. In germline, CDR1 is SEHNR, CDR2 FQNEAQ (reference sequence).

Here the CDR3 DNA reads TGTGCCAGCAGTCGACAGGGAGGCACCGGGGAGCTGTTTTTT. Translated: CASSRQGGTGELFF. The chain links TRBV3-1 (or the pseudogene TRBV3-2) to TRBJ2-2, with D maybe TRBD1 (7 bases). CDR1 is LGHDT, CDR2 YNNKEL, per germline (reference sequence). The CDR3 runs to 14 residues. Trimming pared 6 bases from V and 4 bases from J, leaving 12 bases between.

The table lists this clone with a count of one. The gene calls are TRBV25-1 and TRBJ1-2; D gene ambiguous. The CDR3 is 14 residues long. The germline CDR1 and CDR2 sequences are MGHDK and SYGVNS. Trimming left V 3 bases short and J 4 bases short, with 12 bases between. CDR3 nucleotides: TGTGCCAGCAGTGATAGTGAGGTAGTCTATGGCTACACCTTC. This sequence encodes CASSDSEVVYGYTF.

This clone has only one observation. The V and J genes are TRBV5-6 and TRBJ1-5; D is unclear. The CDR3 runs 14 residues. The germline gives CDR1 SGHDT, CDR2 YYEEEE. The V end lost 0 bases, the J end lost 3 bases, and 7 bases lay between the germline ends. The CDR3 is CASSLGQDNQPQHF. CDR3 bases: TGTGCCAGCAGCTTGGGACAAGACAATCAGCCCCAGCATTTT. Variable domain in full (rest from reference TRBV5-6 and TRBJ1-5): DAGVTQSPTHLIKTRGQQVTLRCSPKSGHDTVSWYQQALGQGPQFIFQYYEEEERQRGNFPDRFSGHQFPNYSSELNVNALLLGDSALYLCASSLGQDNQPQHFGDGTRLSIL.

This chain connects TRBV7-2 to TRBJ2-3, with 13 bases aligning to TRBD2. After removal of 4 bases from V and 7 bases from J, the junction contained 8 bases not matched to a gene. Germline loops: CDR1 SGHTA, CDR2 FQGNSA. The CDR3 has 16 residues. The CDR3 DNA follows: TGTGCCAGCAGCTCGAGGACTAGCGGGAGTCGGAATACGCAGTATTTT. Translation gives CASSSRTSGSRNTQYF.

V gene TRBV30 combines with J gene TRBJ2-7; 11 bases fit TRBD2. The trim removed 0 bases at V and 3 bases at J, leaving 7 bases unmatched. This CDR3 has 16 amino acids. Germline CDR1 GTSNPN, CDR2 SVGIG (reference sequence). CDR3: CAWSVRGLAESYEQYF. In DNA, the CDR3 is TGTGCCTGGAGTGTACGGGGACTAGCGGAAAGCTACGAGCAGTACTTC.

In this sample, this clone turned up a few times. The gene calls are TRBV18 and TRBJ2-2, with D tentatively TRBD1 (7 bases). Germline lookup yields CDR1 KGHSH and CDR2 LQKENI. Deletions cut 6 bases from V and 3 bases from J, with 11 bases between. CDR3 length: 14 residues. CDR3 region: CASSQGGDTGELFF. CDR3 bases: TGTGCCAGCTCCCAGGGGGGAGACACCGGGGAGCTGTTTTTT.

This chain connects TRBV2 to TRBJ1-5; D is perhaps TRBD1 (5 bases). CDR1 is SNHLY and CDR2 is FYNNEI in the germline V gene. Trimming took off 2 bases at V and 0 bases at J, with 11 bases between the two ends. There are 16 residues in the CDR3. CDR3: CASSERETASNQPQHF. The CDR3 nucleotides read TGTGCCAGCAGTGAACGTGAGACAGCTAGCAATCAGCCCCAGCATTTT.

The chain has TRBV9 and TRBJ2-5; maybe TRBD1 (6 bases). The length of the CDR3 is 14 residues. CDR1 and CDR2 (germline): SGDLS, YYNGEE. V lost 4 bases to trimming and J lost 4 bases, with 14 bases between them. Here the CDR3 reads CASSPRQVAETQYF. CDR3 DNA: TGTGCCAGCAGCCCCCGACAGGTAGCAGAGACCCAGTACTTC. Full variable domain (outside the CDR3, taken from reference TRBV9 and TRBJ2-5): DSGVTQTPKHLITATGQRVTLRCSPRSGDLSVYWYQQSLDQGLQFLIQYYNGEERAKGNILERFSAQQFPDLHSELNLSSLELGDSALYFCASSPRQVAETQYFGPGTRLLVL.